This TCR beta chain was obtained from a study of Tregs in tolerant kidney transplant recipients. Study-wide background: The nonmyeloablative bone marrow transplants came from related graft donors, with transient mixed chimerism. General study findings and limits: Findings come from small patient numbers and require larger validation.

Sequenced by immunoSEQ multiplex PCR; TCRdb stores in-frame clones only, minus some. In the table there are 50,000 to 85,000 clones, roughly 89% of which are singletons. CD4+CD25+CD127- Tregs, CD4+CD25- non-Tregs, CD4 and CD8 cells were sorted. This CDR3 region has 14 residues. With 4 bases clipped from V and 3 bases from J, the junction kept 4 bases outside the gene matches. The V gene's germline CDR1 is SGHRS and CDR2 YFSETQ. Notes on this clone: Its specificity is not known.

The clonotype was recovered from a human donor who received a combined kidney and bone marrow transplant. The sample was CD8+ T cells from blood, taken before the transplant. The rearrangement joins TRBV5-1 to TRBJ1-3, with 7 positions matching TRBD1. The CDR3 DNA reads as TGCGCCAGCAGCCTCGGGACAGATGGAAACACCATATATTTT. Protein: CASSLGTDGNTIYF.